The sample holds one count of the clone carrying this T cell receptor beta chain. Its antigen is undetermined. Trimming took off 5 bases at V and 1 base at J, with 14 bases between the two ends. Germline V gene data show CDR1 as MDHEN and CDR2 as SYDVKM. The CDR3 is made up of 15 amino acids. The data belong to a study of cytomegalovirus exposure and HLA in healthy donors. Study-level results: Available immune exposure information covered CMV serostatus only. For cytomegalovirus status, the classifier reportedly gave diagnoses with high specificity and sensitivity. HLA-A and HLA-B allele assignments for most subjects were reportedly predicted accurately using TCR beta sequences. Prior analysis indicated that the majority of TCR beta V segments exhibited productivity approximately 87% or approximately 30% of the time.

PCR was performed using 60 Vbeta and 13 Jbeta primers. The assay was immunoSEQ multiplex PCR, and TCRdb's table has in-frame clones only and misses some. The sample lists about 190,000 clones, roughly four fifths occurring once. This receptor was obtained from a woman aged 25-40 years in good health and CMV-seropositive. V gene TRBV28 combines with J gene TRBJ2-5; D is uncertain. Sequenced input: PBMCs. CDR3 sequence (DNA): TGTGCCAGCAGTACTATTGTCCAGTTCCAAGAGACCCAGTACTTC. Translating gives CASSTIVQFQETQYF.